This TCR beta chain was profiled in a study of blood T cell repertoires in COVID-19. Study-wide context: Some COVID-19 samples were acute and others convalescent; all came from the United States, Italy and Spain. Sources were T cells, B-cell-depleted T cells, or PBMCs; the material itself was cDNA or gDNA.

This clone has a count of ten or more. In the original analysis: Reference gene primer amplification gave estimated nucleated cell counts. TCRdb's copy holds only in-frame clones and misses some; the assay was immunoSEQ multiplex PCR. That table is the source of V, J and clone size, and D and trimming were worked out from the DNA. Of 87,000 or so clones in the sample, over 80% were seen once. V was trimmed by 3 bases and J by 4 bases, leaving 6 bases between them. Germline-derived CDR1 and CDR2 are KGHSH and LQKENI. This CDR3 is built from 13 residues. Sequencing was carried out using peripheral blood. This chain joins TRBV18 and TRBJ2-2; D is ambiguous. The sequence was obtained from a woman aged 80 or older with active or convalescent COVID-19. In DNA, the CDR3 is TGTGCCAGCTCACCGGCCGTCACCGGGGAGCTGTTTTTT. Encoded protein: CASSPAVTGELFF.